These 17 T cell receptor beta chains were sequenced from one sample in a study of cytomegalovirus exposure and HLA in healthy donors. The PCR used 60 Vbeta and 13 Jbeta primers. Measured with immunoSEQ multiplex PCR; TCRdb has only the in-frame clones, and not every one. Found here are under 95,000 clones, 55% to 75% of them singletons; the top ten hold about an eighth. Sequencing was done on a sample of PBMCs. The receptor source for this set is a woman between 40 and 55 years old in good health and CMV-seropositive.

This clone has more than one count but fewer than ten. The J gene is TRBJ1-2, the V gene TRBV5-5, with a possible D match to TRBD1 (5 bases). The CDR3 runs to 15 residues. The V gene lost 4 bases and the J gene lost 2 bases, with 15 bases spanning the gap. Germline V gene sequence: CDR1 SGHKS, CDR2 YYEKEE (reference sequence). The CDR3 is CASSPIGVRNYGYTF. The CDR3 DNA follows: TGTGCCAGCAGCCCCATAGGGGTTCGGAACTATGGCTACACCTTC.

This clone was detected a few times. The rearrangement uses TRBV19 and TRBJ1-5, with a tentative D call TRBD1 (5 bases). Trimming took off 5 bases at V and 4 bases at J, with 15 bases between the two ends. This CDR3 spans 15 amino acids. Germline V lookup: CDR1 LNHDA, CDR2 SQIVND (reference sequence). The DNA of the CDR3 is TGTGCCAGTAGTGGTTGGTGGGGGAGGAATCAGCCCCAGCATTTT. Its protein is CASSGWWGRNQPQHF.

CDR3 loop: CASSLQTGSTGELFF. CDR3 sequence (DNA): TGTGCCAGCAGTCTACAGACAGGGAGTACCGGGGAGCTGTTTTTT. This sequence joins TRBV2 and TRBJ2-2; 7 nucleotides match TRBD1. The germline gives CDR1 SNHLY, CDR2 FYNNEI. The CDR3 sequence is 15 residues long. The trim removed 5 bases at V and 5 bases at J, leaving 8 bases unmatched.

The J gene is TRBJ2-3, the V gene TRBV5-4; 8 bases map to TRBD1. V lost 6 bases, J lost 3 bases, and 6 bases stayed unmatched. The CDR3 extends over 14 amino acids. Germline V gene sequence: CDR1 SGHNT, CDR2 YYREEE (reference sequence). The CDR3 DNA reads TGTGCCAGCACAACAGGGGGTGGGACAGATACGCAGTATTTT. Its translation: CASTTGGGTDTQYF. Full variable domain (outside the CDR3, taken from reference TRBV5-4 and TRBJ2-3): ETGVTQSPTHLIKTRGQQVTLRCSSQSGHNTVSWYQQALGQGPQFIFQYYREEENGRGNFPPRFSGLQFPNYSSELNVNALELDDSALYLCASTTGGGTDTQYFGPGTRLTVL.

The V and J genes are TRBV11-2 and TRBJ2-3, with TRBD2 matching 8 bases. J gave up 4 bases and V 4 bases, and 7 bases lay outside the gene matches. The CDR3 consists of 15 residues. Germline V CDR1 and CDR2: SGHAT, FQNNGV. CDR3 nucleotides: TGTGCCAGCAGCTCTATTGGCGGGGGGCCAGATACGCAGTATTTT. Translated: CASSSIGGGPDTQYF.

This rearrangement joins TRBV5-1 to TRBJ2-3, with unresolved D. CDR3 size: 12 residues. From germline, CDR1 is SGHRS and CDR2 YFSETQ. Trimming pared 6 bases from V and 6 bases from J, leaving 11 bases between. Here the CDR3 DNA reads TGCGCCAGCACCTCGACTGGGGATACGCAGTATTTT. Amino acid sequence: CASTSTGDTQYF.

V and J are TRBV7-9 and TRBJ2-7; TRBD1 is a possible D gene (6 bases). The V end lost 4 bases, the J end lost 11 bases, and 21 bases lay between the germline ends. Germline V CDR1 and CDR2: SEHNR, FQNEAQ (reference sequence). The CDR3 has 14 residues. CDR3 loop: CASSSLVDRTEEYF. The CDR3 region has the DNA TGTGCCAGCAGCTCCCTTGTCGATAGGACAGAAGAGTACTTC.

A few counts support this clone. One end of the junction varies from germline; a read error may be responsible. The chain has TRBV7-9 and TRBJ2-7; D is unclear. Per germline, CDR1 SEHNR and CDR2 FQNEAQ (reference sequence). This CDR3 has 14 amino acids. As DNA, the CDR3 is TGTTCCAGCAGCCCCCAAAAAGCTGCGTACGAGCAGTACTTC. This sequence encodes CSSSPQKAAYEQYF.

A single count supports this clone. For the CDR3, the DNA is TGTGCCAGCAGCTTAGCCGGGGGAATCCCGGGTGAAAAACTGTTTTTT. Encoded protein: CASSLAGGIPGEKLFF. V gene TRBV7-9 combines with J gene TRBJ1-4; TRBD1 is a possible D gene (5 bases). Trimming took off 0 bases at V and 7 bases at J, with 15 bases between the two ends. Germline values: CDR1 SEHNR, CDR2 FQNEAQ (reference sequence). There are 16 residues in the CDR3.

This clone appeared a few times. The CDR3 DNA sequence: TGTGCCACCGAGGACAGCGGCACTGAAGCTTTCTTT. Amino acids: CATEDSGTEAFF. The gene calls are TRBV7-9 and TRBJ1-1; D may be TRBD1 (6 bases). CDR1 is SEHNR, CDR2 FQNEAQ, per germline (reference sequence). Trimming left V 10 bases short and J 4 bases short, with 13 bases between. The CDR3 extends over 12 amino acids.

The CDR3 nucleotides read TGTGCCAGCAGTTTATTCAGCGGGGGGCCGCCCGGGGAGCTGTTTTTT. Translated, it gives CASSLFSGGPPGELFF. The chain links TRBV27 to TRBJ2-2; 9 nucleotides match TRBD2. With V trimmed by 1 base and J by 6 bases, 6 bases remained unmatched. Germline V gives CDR1 MNHEY, CDR2 SMNVEV (reference sequence). CDR3 length equals 16 residues.

The chain recombines TRBV5-1 with TRBJ2-5; a weak D match, TRBD1 (5 bases). Judging by the DNA end, TRBJ2-7 fits better; the J call may be wrong. The CDR3 spans 13 residues. CDR1 is SGHRS and CDR2 is YFSETQ in the germline V gene. CDR3 nucleotide sequence: TGCGCCAGTCAAGAGCAGGGAACCTACGAGCAGTACTTC. It codes for CASQEQGTYEQYF.

The chain recombines TRBV7-9 with TRBJ2-2; 9 positions match TRBD2. The CDR3 length is 15 residues. After removal of 3 bases from V and 5 bases from J, the junction contained 4 bases not matched to a gene. The V gene's germline CDR1 is SEHNR and CDR2 FQNEAQ (reference sequence). CDR3 residues: CASSFLAGYTGELFF. CDR3 nucleotide sequence: TGTGCCAGCAGCTTCCTAGCGGGGTATACCGGGGAGCTGTTTTTT. The variable domain in full, completed from reference TRBV7-9 and TRBJ2-2, reads DTGVSQNPRHKITKRGQNVTFRCDPISEHNRLYWYRQTLGQGPEFLTYFQNEAQLEKSRLLSDRFSAERPKGSFSTLEIQRTEQGDSAMYLCASSFLAGYTGELFFGEGSRLTVL.

The chain recombines TRBV6-1 with TRBJ1-6, with TRBD1 matching over 7 bases. The CDR3 runs 15 residues. Germline CDR1 MNHNS, CDR2 SASEGT. V lost 2 bases and J lost 6; bases outside the gene matches: 4. This CDR3 reads CASSETQGSNSPLHF. In nucleotides, the CDR3 is TGTGCCAGCAGTGAAACACAGGGGAGTAATTCACCCCTCCACTTT.

The rearrangement links TRBV5-1 to TRBJ2-1; 7 bases agree with TRBD1. The CDR3 has 15 residues. Trimming took 2 bases from V and 8 from J; bases not matched to a gene: 10. Germline-derived CDR1 and CDR2 are SGHRS and YFSETQ. CDR3 DNA sequence: TGCGCCAGCAGCTTAGGGACAGTTAGGTGGGATGAGCAGTTCTTC. The encoded protein is CASSLGTVRWDEQFF.

This chain joins TRBV5-8 and TRBJ1-1; D perhaps matches TRBD1 (6 bases). Germline V CDR1 and CDR2: SGHTS, YDEGEE. CDR3 length: 13 residues. V lost 5 bases and J 0 bases, leaving 8 bases between the germline ends. The chain's CDR3 is CASRGHLNTEAFF. The CDR3 DNA reads TGTGCCAGCAGGGGACACCTGAACACTGAAGCTTTCTTT.

The chain joins TRBV15 to TRBJ1-3, with no clear D. The CDR3 is made up of 16 amino acids. The germline V gene encodes CDR1 LNHNV and CDR2 YYDKDF (reference sequence). Trimming cost V 0 bases and J 5 bases, with 14 bases left between them. The CDR3 bases are TGTGCCACCAGCAGAGATCCGAGGTCTCTGAGAAACACCATATATTTT. Translation: CATSRDPRSLRNTIYF.